Listed here is a single T cell receptor (beta chain). By its share of the sample, this clonotype is large (0.1 to 1%). This clone's antigen is unknown. One base away there is no much larger clone; base qualities are not given. The data originate from a study of massively parallel sequencing of T cell beta chains (dated by TCRdb to between 2009 and 2010). With respect to the entire study: Human TCR beta CDR3 diversity in peripheral blood was profiled using 5'-RACE, Illumina short-read sequencing and a dedicated short-read assembly strategy.

General conclusions and limits of the study: Among 30,000 to 35,000 distinct clonotypes, 50% to 80% of clonotypes but only around 19% of assemblies were accounted for by single-copy clonotypes. The reported gene usage frequencies may have been skewed by preferential PCR amplification of some TRBV and TRBJ sequences. A single sequence read was the only support for most clonotypes (about 60% of the roughly 35,000), which could in principle inflate the apparent diversity. Since the RNA was pooled from many donors, the results capture clonotype abundance averaged across the population rather than the repertoire of any individual. The length of CDR3 beta varied from 21 to 81 nucleotides, with the peak at 45 nucleotides. Only about 23,000 (roughly 70%) of the clonotypes could be assigned a unique TRBV gene. Usage of TRBV genes spanned from approximately 0.01% for TRBV17 up to 24.6% for TRBV20-1, while TRBJ usage spanned from around 1.6% for TRBJ2-6 up to roughly 17% for TRBJ2-1. In subsampling, clonotype counts increased linearly with read number, which indicated that sequencing depth was far from saturation.

Instrument used: Illumina Genome Analyzer II. Two rounds of nested PCR with TRBC1/TRBC2-specific primers yielded a RACE product of about 520 bp, which was gel-purified. To give RACE a 5' anchor, first-strand cDNA synthesis used a TRBC-specific primer together with a template-switching oligonucleotide. The RACE amplicon was too long for direct short-read sequencing, so it was concatemerized by ligation and sheared by sonication. PAGE was used to isolate a size fraction of 100 to 300 bp, and that fraction then underwent shotgun sequencing on the Illumina platform. In separate sequencing runs on an Illumina GAII, 18.8 million 36-nt reads and 21.7 million 50-nt single-end reads were generated. The study's own analysis went as follows. Assembly of the roughly 38,000,000 pooled reads was done with iSSAKE, using the parameters -m 15, -o 2 and -r 0.7. Reads that aligned to the ends of Ensembl TRBV gene predictions and carried unmatched junctional bases were used to seed de novo CDR3 beta assemblies. Clonotype abundance was estimated from the count of matching assembled contigs rather than from raw read depth. After some 2,100 (around 5.9%) of the assembled clonotypes were removed for having in-frame stop codons, approximately 34,000 productive clonotypes remained. Sanger sequencing of cloned RACE products gave around 280 unique TCR sequences, and 60% to 80% of them were also found in the Illumina assembly. TCRdb reworked the public reads: Q25 trimming with fastp, MiXCR clone assembly, productive beta chains retained. Rows matching on CDR3 protein sequence are summarized as one entry with the most common DNA and genes. TCRdb's processing, not the authors', yielded these V and J calls. Here the sample has about 4,400 distinct CDR3 sequences; roughly two fifths occur a single time. 2.5% to 3% of the sample is in the top ten clones.

The CDR3 holds 12 amino acids from the cysteine to the phenylalanine. Just the 36-base CDR3 DNA is kept, in frame starting at base 1. Cut back by 5 bases and 7 bases, the V and J ends lie 7 bases apart. CDR1 is given as SGHRS and CDR2 as YFSETQ, both from the germline V gene. The donor pool comprised approximately 410 males and approximately 160 females, all aged roughly 18 to 40 years. From approximately 150 liters of pooled peripheral blood, peripheral leukocyte polyA+ RNA was isolated. The starting material was a commercial mRNA preparation from normal human peripheral blood leukocytes pooled from hundreds of individuals.

The sequence joins TRBV5-1 to TRBJ1-6, with no confidently assigned D gene. Sample: commercial RNA from peripheral blood pooled from many donors. The sequence derives from a pool of human donors in good health; the sample was commercial RNA pooled from many donors. The nucleotides read TGCGCCAGCAGAAGGGAGAATTCACCCCTCCACTTT. It codes for CASRRENSPLHF.